This T cell receptor (beta chain) was found in a study of shared T cell receptors in the human thymus. The junction had 9 bases not matched to a gene; V was cut back by 4 bases and J by 0 bases. The germline CDR1 and CDR2 sequences are SQVTM and ANQGSEA. The CDR3 is made up of 16 amino acids. Sequencing used immunoSEQ multiplex PCR; TCRdb keeps in-frame clones, though not all of them. The data contain over 650,000 clones, around 87% of them singletons. This sample was also put to use in a study of human thymus T cells. That paper adds: Thymic and blood repertoires appeared to carry a bias in their V and J gene usage.

The chain is built from TRBV29-1 and TRBJ1-2, with 9 bases identical to TRBD1. The sequence derives from a boy in the first two years of life with a congenital heart defect. What was sequenced was thymocytes. CDR3 sequence: CSVGIPGTGSNYGYTF. As DNA, the CDR3 is TGCAGCGTTGGAATCCCCGGGACAGGGTCTAACTATGGCTACACCTTC.